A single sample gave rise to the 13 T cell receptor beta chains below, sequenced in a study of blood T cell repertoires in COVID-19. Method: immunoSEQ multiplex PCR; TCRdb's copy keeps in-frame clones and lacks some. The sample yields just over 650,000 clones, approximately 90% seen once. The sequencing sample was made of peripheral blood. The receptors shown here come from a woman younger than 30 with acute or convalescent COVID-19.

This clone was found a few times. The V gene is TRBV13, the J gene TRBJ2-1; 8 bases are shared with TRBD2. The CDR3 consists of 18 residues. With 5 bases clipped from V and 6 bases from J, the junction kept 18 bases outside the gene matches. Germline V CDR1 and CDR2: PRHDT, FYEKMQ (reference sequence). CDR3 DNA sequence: TGTGCCAGCAGCCCTCCAGATGGTCGGGGGGGCGGGTTCAATGAGCAGTTCTTC. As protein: CASSPPDGRGGGFNEQFF.

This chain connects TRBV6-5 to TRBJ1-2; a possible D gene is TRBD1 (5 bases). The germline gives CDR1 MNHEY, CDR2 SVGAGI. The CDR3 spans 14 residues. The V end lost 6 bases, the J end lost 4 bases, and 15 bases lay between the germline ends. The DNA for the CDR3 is TGTGCCAGCAGCGGATTAGGGGAACTCTATGGCTACACCTTC. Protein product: CASSGLGELYGYTF.

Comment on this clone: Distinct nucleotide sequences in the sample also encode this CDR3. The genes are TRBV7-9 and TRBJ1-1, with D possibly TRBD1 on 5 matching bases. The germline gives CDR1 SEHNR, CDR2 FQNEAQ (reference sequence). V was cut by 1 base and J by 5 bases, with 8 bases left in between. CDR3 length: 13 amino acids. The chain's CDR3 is CASSLGGGTEAFF. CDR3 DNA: TGTGCCAGCAGCTTAGGCGGGGGGACTGAAGCTTTCTTT.

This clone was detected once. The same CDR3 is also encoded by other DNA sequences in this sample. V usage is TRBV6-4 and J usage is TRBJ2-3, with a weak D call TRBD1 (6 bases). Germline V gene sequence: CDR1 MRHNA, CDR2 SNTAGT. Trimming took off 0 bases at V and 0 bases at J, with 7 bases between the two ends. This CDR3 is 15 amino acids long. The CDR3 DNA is TGTGCCAGCAGTGACTCAGGGGGTAGCACAGATACGCAGTATTTT. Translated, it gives CASSDSGGSTDTQYF.

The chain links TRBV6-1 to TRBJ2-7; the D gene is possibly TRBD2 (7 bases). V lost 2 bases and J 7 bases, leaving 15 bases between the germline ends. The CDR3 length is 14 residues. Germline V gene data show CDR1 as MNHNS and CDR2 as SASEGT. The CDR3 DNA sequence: TGTGCCAGCAGTGAAAGGGGGGGGTTTATGGAGCAGTACTTC. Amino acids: CASSERGGFMEQYF.

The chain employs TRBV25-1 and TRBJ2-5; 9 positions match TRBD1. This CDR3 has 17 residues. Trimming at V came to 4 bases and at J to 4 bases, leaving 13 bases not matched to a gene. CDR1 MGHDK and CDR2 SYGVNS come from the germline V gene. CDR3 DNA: TGTGCCAGCAGTGGCCCAAGGCACAGGGGGCTGGGAGAGACCCAGTACTTC. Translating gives CASSGPRHRGLGETQYF.

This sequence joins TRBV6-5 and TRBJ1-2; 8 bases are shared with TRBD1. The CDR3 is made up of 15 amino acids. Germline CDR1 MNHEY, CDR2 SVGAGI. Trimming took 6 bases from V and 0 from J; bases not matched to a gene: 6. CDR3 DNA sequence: TGTGCCAGCAGCCGACAGGGGAAAGCTAACTATGGCTACACCTTC. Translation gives CASSRQGKANYGYTF.

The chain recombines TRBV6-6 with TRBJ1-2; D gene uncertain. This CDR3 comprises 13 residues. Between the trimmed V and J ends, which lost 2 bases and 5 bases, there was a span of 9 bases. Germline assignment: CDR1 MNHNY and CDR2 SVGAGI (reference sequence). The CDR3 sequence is CASSYTPEYGYTF. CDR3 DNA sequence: TGTGCCAGCAGTTACACCCCGGAGTATGGCTACACCTTC.

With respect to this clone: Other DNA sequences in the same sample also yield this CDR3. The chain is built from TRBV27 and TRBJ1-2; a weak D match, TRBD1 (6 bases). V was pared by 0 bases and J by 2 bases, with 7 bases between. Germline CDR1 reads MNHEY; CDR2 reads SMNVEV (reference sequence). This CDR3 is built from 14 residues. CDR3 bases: TGTGCCAGCAGTTTATCAGGGGGAAACTATGGCTACACCTTC. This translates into CASSLSGGNYGYTF.

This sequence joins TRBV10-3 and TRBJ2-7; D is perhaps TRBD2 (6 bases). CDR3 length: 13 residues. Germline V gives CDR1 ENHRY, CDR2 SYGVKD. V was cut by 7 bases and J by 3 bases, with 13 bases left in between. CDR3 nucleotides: TGTGCCATCACAAGGGAGGTAGGCTACGAGCAGTACTTC. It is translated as CAITREVGYEQYF.

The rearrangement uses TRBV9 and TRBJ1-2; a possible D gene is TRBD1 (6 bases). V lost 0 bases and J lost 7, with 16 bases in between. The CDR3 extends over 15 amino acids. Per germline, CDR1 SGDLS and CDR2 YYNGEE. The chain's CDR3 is CASSVVDRGSGGYTF. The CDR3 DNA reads TGTGCCAGCAGCGTAGTGGACAGAGGATCGGGTGGCTACACCTTC.

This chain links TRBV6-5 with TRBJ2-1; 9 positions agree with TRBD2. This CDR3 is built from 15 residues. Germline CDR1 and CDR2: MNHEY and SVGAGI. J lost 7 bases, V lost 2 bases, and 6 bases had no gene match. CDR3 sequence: CASSYGGGAGNEQFF. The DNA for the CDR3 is TGTGCCAGCAGTTACGGCGGGGGGGCAGGGAATGAGCAGTTCTTC.

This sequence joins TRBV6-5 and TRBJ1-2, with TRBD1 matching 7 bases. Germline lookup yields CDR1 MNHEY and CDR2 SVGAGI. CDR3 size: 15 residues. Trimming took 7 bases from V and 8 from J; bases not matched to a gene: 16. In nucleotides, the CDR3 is TGTGCCAGCATCGAAGTTCCGACGACAGGGCGAGGCTACACCTTC. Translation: CASIEVPTTGRGYTF.